These 21 T cell receptor beta chains share one sample of origin, sequenced in a study of long-term antiretroviral therapy in people with HIV. Investigators performed immunoSEQ version v3.0 at survey level. The protocol was immunoSEQ multiplex PCR, while the TCRdb copy is restricted to in-frame clones and leaves out a portion. The profile shows around 21,000 clones, 82% of them singletons. The sample here was unsorted PBMCs, taken at the start of antiretroviral therapy. These receptors all come from a man aged 50 to 59 with HIV.

This chain joins TRBV15 and TRBJ2-3; 7 bases map to TRBD2. CDR3 length equals 14 residues. Germline V gene lookup returns CDR1 LNHNV and CDR2 YYDKDF (reference sequence). J lost 3 bases, V lost 8 bases, and 8 bases had no gene match. The CDR3 sequence: CATHRGDATDTQYF. As DNA, the CDR3 is TGTGCCACCCACCGGGGGGACGCAACAGATACGCAGTATTTT.

This sequence joins TRBV7-2 and TRBJ1-1; the D is unclear. The V and J ends lost 1 base and 7 bases respectively, with 10 bases between them. This CDR3 region has 13 residues. Germline V lookup: CDR1 SGHTA, CDR2 FQGNSA. Written as DNA, the CDR3 is TGTGCCAGCAGCTTAGGCGCGGTCTTTGAAGCTTTCTTT. Amino acid sequence: CASSLGAVFEAFF.

V gene TRBV7-8 combines with J gene TRBJ2-2; the D is unclear. The CDR3 has 13 residues. Germline values: CDR1 SGHVS, CDR2 FQNEAQ. V lost 5 bases to trimming and J lost 7 bases, with 11 bases between them. The CDR3 sequence: CASSPRSVGELFF. In DNA form, the CDR3 reads TGTGCCAGCAGCCCCAGAAGTGTCGGGGAGCTGTTTTTT.

This chain joins TRBV5-8 and TRBJ2-3; D might be TRBD1 or TRBD2, each matching 5 bases. Trimming removed 5 bases from V and 3 bases from J, with 10 bases in between. This CDR3 has 13 residues. Germline V gene sequence: CDR1 SGHTS, CDR2 YDEGEE. The DNA for the CDR3 is TGTGCCAGCAGGTCCTGGGGGACAGATACGCAGTATTTT. Residues: CASRSWGTDTQYF.

V is TRBV11-2 and J is TRBJ2-1; possible D gene TRBD2, 5 bases. The CDR3 runs 16 residues. Trimming took 3 bases from V and 0 from J, leaving 12 bases between them. From germline, CDR1 is SGHAT and CDR2 FQNNGV. CDR3 in amino acids: CASSFLSGSSYNEQFF. The CDR3 coding sequence is TGTGCCAGCAGCTTCCTTTCGGGGAGCTCCTACAATGAGCAGTTCTTC.

The gene calls are TRBV9 and TRBJ1-3; D may be TRBD1 (5 bases). V lost 2 bases, J lost 2 bases, and 11 bases lay in between. The CDR3 sequence is 15 residues long. Germline-derived CDR1 and CDR2 are SGDLS and YYNGEE. The CDR3 DNA reads TGTGCCAGCAGCGTGGGCGGGGGTACTGGAAACACCATATATTTT. Translation gives CASSVGGGTGNTIYF.

In this sample, this clone turned up a few times. The chain employs TRBV30 and TRBJ2-7; D is uncertain. V lost 2 bases, J lost 2 bases, and 4 bases lay in between. The CDR3 is 11 amino acids. Germline CDR1 is GTSNPN and CDR2 is SVGIG (reference sequence). CDR3 nucleotide sequence: TGTGCCTGGAGTAGGGCCTACGAGCAGTACTTC. It encodes CAWSRAYEQYF. Filled out from reference TRBV30 and TRBJ2-7, the complete variable domain reads SQTIHQWPATLVQPVGSPLSLECTVEGTSNPNLYWYRQAAGRGLQLLFYSVGIGQISSEVPQNLSASRPQDRQFILSSKKLLLSDSGFYLCAWSRAYEQYFGPGTRLTVT.

The V call is TRBV7-6, the J call TRBJ2-1; 10 bases are shared with TRBD1. Germline V gene sequence: CDR1 SGHVS, CDR2 FNYEAQ. Losses at the gene ends were 4 bases for V and 5 bases for J; bases not matched to a gene: 8. The CDR3 sequence is 16 residues long. In nucleotides, the CDR3 is TGTGCCAGCAGCTCACAGGACAGGGGGTCCCACAATGAGCAGTTCTTC. Translating gives CASSSQDRGSHNEQFF.

J is TRBJ1-5 and V is TRBV28; TRBD1 is a possible D gene (5 bases). The length of the CDR3 is 18 residues. CDR1 MDHEN and CDR2 SYDVKM come from the germline V gene. Trimming cost V 7 bases and J 0 bases, with 22 bases left between them. The CDR3 sequence: CASIANRQRAYSNQPQHF. The CDR3 coding sequence is TGTGCCAGCATAGCAAATCGACAGCGGGCCTATAGCAATCAGCCCCAGCATTTT.

The chain couples TRBV5-1 to TRBJ1-4; TRBD1 might be the D (5 bases). Trimming pared 0 bases from V and 4 bases from J, leaving 10 bases between. The CDR3 totals 15 residues. Germline V gives CDR1 SGHRS, CDR2 YFSETQ. The CDR3 DNA reads as TGCGCCAGCAGCTTGGGGGGCAGGATTAATGAAAAACTGTTTTTT. Translating gives CASSLGGRINEKLFF.

This chain uses TRBV18 with TRBJ2-7, with D possibly TRBD2 on 6 matching bases. CDR1 is KGHSH, CDR2 LQKENI, per germline. The germline V and J ends were trimmed by 0 bases and 5 bases, with 14 bases remaining between them. This CDR3 spans 15 amino acids. The CDR3 sequence: CASSPPGLLRDEQYF. DNA for the CDR3: TGTGCCAGCTCACCACCGGGACTCCTTAGGGACGAGCAGTACTTC.

The chain combines TRBV4-1 with TRBJ1-2; no clear D gene. The CDR3 spans 14 residues. Deletions cut 1 base from V and 6 bases from J, with 12 bases between. Germline V gene sequence: CDR1 MGHRA, CDR2 YSYEKL. CDR3 in amino acids: CASSQVLRANGYTF. CDR3 DNA: TGCGCCAGCAGCCAAGTCCTTAGGGCGAATGGCTACACCTTC.

V gene TRBV10-2 combines with J gene TRBJ2-3, with 13 bases fitting TRBD2. CDR3 length: 15 amino acids. Looked up from germline, CDR1 is WSHSY and CDR2 is SAAADI. V dropped 7 bases and J dropped 2; count of bases not matched to a gene: 3. CDR3 in DNA: TGCGCCAGCATGGGACTAGCGGGGTCCACAGATACGCAGTATTTT. Translation gives CASMGLAGSTDTQYF.

V is TRBV18 and J is TRBJ1-5; D uncertain. The CDR3 totals 15 residues. V lost 3 bases to trimming and J lost 3 bases, with 12 bases between them. Germline CDR1 KGHSH, CDR2 LQKENI. In nucleotides, the CDR3 is TGTGCCAGCTCACCTCTTGGCAAAATCAATCAGCCCCAGCATTTT. It codes for CASSPLGKINQPQHF.

V and J are TRBV12-5 and TRBJ1-1; D gene unclear. CDR1 is LGHNT, CDR2 FRNRAP, per germline. The CDR3 is made up of 14 amino acids. The germline V and J ends were trimmed by 5 bases and 3 bases, with 13 bases remaining between them. CDR3 nucleotides: TGTGCTAGTGGTCCCAGCGGCGGCTACACTGAAGCTTTCTTT. It codes for CASGPSGGYTEAFF.

V gene TRBV27 combines with J gene TRBJ1-2; 8 bases align to TRBD1. CDR1 is MNHEY and CDR2 is SMNVEV in the germline V gene (reference sequence). Losses at the gene ends were 3 bases for V and 8 bases for J; bases not matched to a gene: 8. The CDR3 has 14 residues. The CDR3 protein is CASSLQGAWKGYTF. CDR3 in DNA: TGTGCCAGCAGTTTGCAGGGGGCTTGGAAGGGCTACACCTTC.

The chain is built from TRBV30 and TRBJ2-7, with TRBD2 matching 7 bases. Germline values: CDR1 GTSNPN, CDR2 SVGIG (reference sequence). Losses at the gene ends were 0 bases for V and 5 bases for J; bases not matched to a gene: 13. The CDR3 runs 16 residues. CDR3 region: CAWSVLGGNGNDEQYF. CDR3 nucleotides: TGTGCCTGGAGTGTGTTGGGGGGGAATGGTAACGACGAGCAGTACTTC. The full variable domain, rest sourced from reference TRBV30 and TRBJ2-7, is SQTIHQWPATLVQPVGSPLSLECTVEGTSNPNLYWYRQAAGRGLQLLFYSVGIGQISSEVPQNLSASRPQDRQFILSSKKLLLSDSGFYLCAWSVLGGNGNDEQYFGPGTRLTVT.

This clone was seen a handful of times. J is TRBJ1-4 and V is TRBV28; 9 bases align to TRBD1. This CDR3 contains 14 residues. The germline V gene has CDR1 MDHEN and CDR2 SYDVKM. J gave up 6 bases and V 5 bases, and 4 bases lay outside the gene matches. CDR3 nucleotides: TGTGCCAGCAGTCACAGGGGGCGGGATGAAAAACTGTTTTTT. This translates into CASSHRGRDEKLFF.

The V call is TRBV5-1, the J call TRBJ1-1; tentatively, D is TRBD1 (6 bases). Germline V gene data show CDR1 as SGHRS and CDR2 as YFSETQ. The CDR3 contains 17 residues. Trimming took 0 bases from V and 1 from J, leaving 16 bases between them. The CDR3 DNA reads TGCGCCAGCAGCTTGGACCTCAGGGGAGGTACGAACACTGAAGCTTTCTTT. It codes for CASSLDLRGGTNTEAFF. Together with reference TRBV5-1 and TRBJ1-1, the CDR3 gives the full variable domain: KAGVTQTPRYLIKTRGQQVTLSCSPISGHRSVSWYQQTPGQGLQFLFEYFSETQRNKGNFPGRFSGRQFSNSRSEMNVSTLELGDSALYLCASSLDLRGGTNTEAFFGQGTRLTVV.

This clone was picked up a small number of times. The chain joins TRBV6-5 to TRBJ1-2, with D possibly matching TRBD1 (5 bases). The V and J ends lost 2 bases and 3 bases respectively, with 7 bases between them. Germline V gene data show CDR1 as MNHEY and CDR2 as SVGAGI. The CDR3 extends over 13 amino acids. The CDR3 nucleotides are TGTGCCAGCAGTTACGGGGGGTACTATGGCTACACCTTC. It is translated as CASSYGGYYGYTF.

The chain joins TRBV27 to TRBJ2-7; 9 bases match TRBD1. Trimming cost V 5 bases and J 3 bases; bases outside gene matches: 11. The germline V gene encodes CDR1 MNHEY and CDR2 SMNVEV (reference sequence). The CDR3 contains 16 residues. The DNA of the CDR3 is TGTGCCAGCAGTGCCTACGGGACAGGGTCGGGCTACGAGCAGTACTTC. Residues: CASSAYGTGSGYEQYF.